Presented here are 22 T cell receptor beta chains from one specimen sequenced in a study of blood T cell repertoires in COVID-19. TCRdb's copy holds only in-frame clones and misses some; the assay was immunoSEQ multiplex PCR. This repertoire shows 300,000 or so clones, 85% to 90% found once; its top ten account for around 3.5%. The sample was peripheral blood. The receptors originated from a woman aged 40 to 50 with acute or convalescent COVID-19.

The V gene is TRBV28, the J gene TRBJ1-2; 8 bases are a match to TRBD1. The V and J ends lost 2 bases and 4 bases, in that order; junction bases with no gene match: 6. This CDR3 has 15 amino acids. Germline loops: CDR1 MDHEN, CDR2 SYDVKM. Here the CDR3 DNA reads TGTGCCAGCAGTTTAGCCCGGACAGGGCGCTATGGCTACACCTTC. Translated: CASSLARTGRYGYTF.

The chain employs TRBV29-1 and TRBJ1-3, with 8 bases that match TRBD1. The CDR3 runs to 18 residues. CDR1 and CDR2 (germline): SQVTM, ANQGSEA. After removal of 0 bases from V and 3 bases from J, the junction contained 13 bases not matched to a gene. CDR3 sequence: CSVEDFRTAGGGGNTIYF. CDR3 DNA: TGCAGCGTTGAAGATTTCCGGACGGCAGGGGGCGGTGGAAACACCATATATTTT. Full variable domain (missing parts from reference TRBV29-1 and TRBJ1-3): SAVISQKPSRDICQRGTSLTIQCQVDSQVTMMFWYRQQPGQSLTLIATANQGSEATYESGFVIDKFPISRPNLTFSTLTVSNMSPEDSSIYLCSVEDFRTAGGGGNTIYFGEGSWLTVV.

This clone was seen once. This rearrangement joins TRBV30 to TRBJ1-6, with D tentatively TRBD1 (6 bases). V was trimmed by 0 bases and J by 5 bases, leaving 11 bases between them. Germline V gene sequence: CDR1 GTSNPN, CDR2 SVGIG (reference sequence). The length of the CDR3 is 15 residues. CDR3 nucleotides: TGTGCCTGGAGTGTAAACAGGGCGCATAATTCACCCCTCCACTTT. Its translation: CAWSVNRAHNSPLHF.

The J gene is TRBJ1-1, the V gene TRBV18; D is unclear. V shed 1 base and J shed 1 base, with 10 bases lying between them. The CDR3 has 15 amino acids. Per the germline V gene, CDR1 is KGHSH and CDR2 is LQKENI. CDR3 region: CASSPQKSGNTEAFF. CDR3 coding DNA: TGTGCCAGCTCACCACAAAAGTCGGGGAACACTGAAGCTTTCTTT.

This sequence joins TRBV2 and TRBJ2-3; 15 bases line up with TRBD2. Germline V CDR1 and CDR2: SNHLY, FYNNEI. The CDR3 totals 16 residues. V trimming: 7 bases; J trimming: 5 bases; junction bases outside the gene matches: 7. The DNA for the CDR3 is TGTGCCAGCAAACCCGGACTAGCGGGGGGGGGAGATACGCAGTATTTT. As protein: CASKPGLAGGGDTQYF.

The chain has TRBV5-8 and TRBJ1-6, with 9 positions matching TRBD1. The length of the CDR3 is 15 residues. The germline V gene has CDR1 SGHTS and CDR2 YDEGEE. The V and J ends lost 6 bases and 10 bases, in that order; junction bases with no gene match: 11. The CDR3 protein is CASIRPGQGESPLHF. CDR3 nucleotide sequence: TGTGCCAGCATCCGTCCGGGACAGGGAGAGTCACCCCTCCACTTT. Complete variable domain (other parts from reference TRBV5-8 and TRBJ1-6): EAGVTQSPTHLIKTRGQQATLRCSPISGHTSVYWYQQALGLGLQFLLWYDEGEERNRGNFPPRFSGRQFPNYSSELNVNALELEDSALYLCASIRPGQGESPLHFGNGTRLTVT.

The chain links TRBV6-5 to TRBJ2-3, with a tentative D call TRBD2 (5 bases). Germline loops: CDR1 MNHEY, CDR2 SVGAGI. The CDR3 has 15 residues. V lost 8 bases to trimming and J lost 0 bases, with 15 bases between them. CDR3: CASLARGYSTDTQYF. The CDR3, as DNA: TGTGCCAGCTTGGCCCGGGGTTATAGCACAGATACGCAGTATTTT.

The V gene is TRBV5-1, the J gene TRBJ1-2, with 7 bases fitting TRBD1. There are 13 residues in the CDR3. Germline CDR1 reads SGHRS; CDR2 reads YFSETQ. V was clipped by 4 bases and J by 8 bases; unmatched bases: 8. The CDR3 spells CASSTTGSMGYTF. For the CDR3, the DNA is TGCGCCAGCAGCACGACAGGGAGTATGGGCTACACCTTC.

The chain has TRBV2 and TRBJ2-7; D call uncertain. This CDR3 region has 12 residues. V lost 6 bases to trimming and J lost 1 base, with 7 bases between them. CDR1 is SNHLY and CDR2 is FYNNEI in the germline V gene. The CDR3 region has the DNA TGTGCCAGCAGACACAGTTCCTACGAGCAGTACGTC. Translated, it gives CASRHSSYEQYV.

The chain employs TRBV5-4 and TRBJ1-2; D perhaps matches TRBD1 (6 bases). Trimming removed 4 bases at V and 4 bases at J, with 14 bases between. Germline CDR1 reads SGHNT; CDR2 reads YYREEE (reference sequence). This CDR3 has 14 residues. The CDR3 here is CASSGRGGGYGYTF. The DNA for the CDR3 is TGTGCCAGCAGCGGCAGGGGTGGGGGCTATGGCTACACCTTC.

CDR3 nucleotides: TGTGCCAGCAGTGAAAGGTGGTTAACAGGGGGCTTGGATGGCTACACCTTC. Amino acid sequence: CASSERWLTGGLDGYTF. V usage is TRBV6-1 and J usage is TRBJ1-2; TRBD1 matches at 9 bases. V was pared by 2 bases and J by 6 bases, with 13 bases of the junction left unmatched. The CDR3 contains 17 residues. Germline CDR1 and CDR2: MNHNS and SASEGT.

The rearrangement uses TRBV10-3 and TRBJ2-3; D gene ambiguous. Between the trimmed V and J ends, which lost 10 bases and 4 bases, there was a span of 9 bases. CDR1 ENHRY and CDR2 SYGVKD come from the germline V gene. The CDR3 loop spans 11 amino acids. CDR3 residues: CANGVSDTQYF. The CDR3 DNA is TGTGCCAATGGAGTTTCAGATACGCAGTATTTT.

This clone has more than one count but fewer than ten. The rearrangement links TRBV5-1 to TRBJ2-7; D might be TRBD2 (5 bases). This CDR3 is built from 15 residues. Looked up from germline, CDR1 is SGHRS and CDR2 is YFSETQ. Trimming pared 4 bases from V and 5 bases from J, leaving 19 bases between. The chain's CDR3 is CASSQFPSGRDEQYV. The DNA for the CDR3 is TGCGCCAGCAGCCAGTTCCCGTCGGGAAGGGACGAGCAGTACGTC.

The chain combines TRBV7-3 with TRBJ2-3, with TRBD1 identical over 8 bases. The germline V gene encodes CDR1 SGHTA and CDR2 FQGTGA. J lost 0 bases, V lost 0 bases, and 8 bases had no gene match. This CDR3 is built from 18 residues. CDR3 loop: CASSLTTGQGASTDTQYF. CDR3 coding DNA: TGTGCCAGCAGCTTAACGACGGGGCAGGGGGCTAGCACAGATACGCAGTATTTT.

CDR3 sequence: CASSYGTGRGTQYF. The CDR3 DNA is TGTGCCAGCAGTTACGGGACAGGTCGGGGGACCCAGTACTTC. V is TRBV6-6 and J is TRBJ2-5; 8 bases align to TRBD1. Trimming cost V 2 bases and J 7 bases; bases outside gene matches: 6. This CDR3 has 14 residues. Germline lookup yields CDR1 MNHNY and CDR2 SVGAGI (reference sequence).

V is TRBV7-8 and J is TRBJ1-4, with 8 bases matching TRBD1. Germline V CDR1 and CDR2: SGHVS, FQNEAQ. This CDR3 is built from 16 residues. V trimming: 6 bases; J trimming: 8 bases; junction bases outside the gene matches: 14. The CDR3 sequence is CASRQQGGSLREKLFF. CDR3 nucleotide sequence: TGTGCCAGCAGACAACAGGGGGGCAGTCTCAGGGAAAAACTGTTTTTT.

The gene calls are TRBV5-1 and TRBJ2-3; 10 bases line up with TRBD2. Germline V gene sequence: CDR1 SGHRS, CDR2 YFSETQ. The CDR3 is made up of 15 amino acids. Trimming took 4 bases from V and 2 from J; bases not matched to a gene: 4. CDR3 sequence: CASSRAGGTTDTQYF. The CDR3 DNA reads as TGCGCCAGCAGCCGAGCGGGGGGGACCACAGATACGCAGTATTTT.

The chain employs TRBV6-4 and TRBJ1-1, with TRBD1 as a possible D gene (6 bases). This CDR3 has 15 residues. Germline CDR1 is MRHNA and CDR2 is SNTAGT. Trimming took 6 bases from V and 4 from J, leaving 18 bases between them. The CDR3 nucleotides read TGTGCCAGCAGAGAAGGGGGTGGTGGTAGCACTGAAGCTTTCTTT. It yields the protein CASREGGGGSTEAFF.

V is TRBV24-1 and J is TRBJ2-1, with TRBD1 identical over 9 bases. J lost 2 bases, V lost 6 bases, and 10 bases had no gene match. Per the germline V gene, CDR1 is KGHDR and CDR2 is SFDVKD. CDR3 length equals 17 residues. CDR3 DNA: TGTGCCACCAGTCCCCGGACAGGGGCTGGCCCCTACAATGAGCAGTTCTTC. It specifies CATSPRTGAGPYNEQFF.

This sequence joins TRBV6-5 and TRBJ1-1; 8 bases are shared with TRBD1. The germline V gene has CDR1 MNHEY and CDR2 SVGAGI. There are 14 residues in the CDR3. V lost 6 bases and J lost 5; bases outside the gene matches: 8. Here the CDR3 DNA reads TGTGCCAGCAGCCTGGACAGGGAAGGAACTGAAGCTTTCTTT. It encodes CASSLDREGTEAFF.

The chain uses TRBV28 and TRBJ2-3; 9 bases are shared with TRBD1. Trimming cost V 6 bases and J 4 bases; bases outside gene matches: 11. The CDR3 sequence is 16 residues long. In germline, CDR1 is MDHEN, CDR2 SYDVKM. The DNA of the CDR3 is TGTGCCAGCAGAATAGGGGGACAGGGTTCCGCAGATACGCAGTATTTT. Translated, it gives CASRIGGQGSADTQYF.

This clone came up once. The chain has TRBV27 and TRBJ2-7; TRBD2 agrees at 11 bases. The germline V gene encodes CDR1 MNHEY and CDR2 SMNVEV (reference sequence). Trimming removed 6 bases from V and 4 bases from J; junction bases left unmatched: 8. This CDR3 is 15 amino acids long. CDR3 amino acids: CASSQASGGWYEQYV. The CDR3 DNA sequence: TGTGCCAGCAGCCAGGCTAGCGGGGGGTGGTACGAGCAGTACGTC.